The count of the clone carrying this T cell receptor (beta chain) is one. Per the authors' pipeline: Estimation of nucleated cell counts relied on the amplification of reference gene primers. This table comes from immunoSEQ multiplex PCR, and its TCRdb copy is limited to in-frame clones, with some not included. The V and J calls and clone size were taken over from that table, and D and trimming were inferred from the DNA. The table shows approximately 89,000 clones, with over 70% occurring only once. Deletions cut 3 bases from V and 0 bases from J, with 2 bases between. The germline V gene encodes CDR1 SQVTM and CDR2 ANQGSEA. This CDR3 contains 11 residues. The sample originates from a study of blood T cell repertoires in COVID-19. On the study more broadly: COVID-19 samples, acute and convalescent, were from the United States, Italy and Spain. Nucleic acid was either cDNA or gDNA, and it came from T cells, B-cell-depleted T cells, or PBMCs.

The chain uses TRBV29-1 and TRBJ2-5; D not resolved. The material sequenced was peripheral blood. The source is a human donor in a cohort sampled during active COVID-19. CDR3 sequence reads: CSVDDQETQYF. CDR3 sequence (DNA): TGCAGCGTTGACGACCAAGAGACCCAGTACTTC. The variable domain in full, completed from reference TRBV29-1 and TRBJ2-5, reads SAVISQKPSRDICQRGTSLTIQCQVDSQVTMMFWYRQQPGQSLTLIATANQGSEATYESGFVIDKFPISRPNLTFSTLTVSNMSPEDSSIYLCSVDDQETQYFGPGTRLLVL.